This TCR beta chain originates from a study of T cells in Graves' hyperthyroidism and ophthalmopathy. Overall study: Peripheral blood was obtained at initial diagnosis, preceding any treatment. Study-level points and caveats: Stable hyperthyroidism and ophthalmopathy were separated using 13 V-J signatures.

Amplification of TCR beta CDR3 regions used RNA as the template. First-round RT-PCR of the TCR CDR3 relied on the HTBI primer set. TCRdb called the multiplex PCR reads again in MiXCR, with one record for every CDR3 protein. The sample lists a few hundred thousand distinct CDR3 sequences; 13% to 15% were seen once. The study based diagnoses on clinical symptoms, serum thyroxine and TRAb, thyroid ultrasound and orbital computed tomography. Germline V gene lookup returns CDR1 SNHLY and CDR2 FYNNEI. The CDR3 consists of 14 residues. The germline V and J ends were trimmed by 5 bases and 3 bases, with 13 bases remaining between them. This clonotype was observed at least ten times. Its cognate antigen is unknown.

This chain connects TRBV2 to TRBJ2-5; tentatively, D is TRBD2 (6 bases). Sequencing input: blood. The source of this sequence is a woman in her sixties with Graves' ophthalmopathy. CDR3 residues: CASSHLAGKETQYF. As DNA, the CDR3 is TGTGCCAGCAGTCACCTGGCGGGAAAAGAGACCCAGTACTTC.